The 32 T cell receptor beta chains in this list originate from one sample, sequenced in a study of blood T cell repertoires in COVID-19. Sequencing was performed with immunoSEQ multiplex PCR; in TCRdb, only in-frame clones are kept and a portion is missing. The table shows some 340,000 clones, with over 70% occurring only once. The source material was peripheral blood. The receptor source for this set is a man aged 30-40 years with active or convalescent COVID-19.

This clone was observed once. The rearrangement uses TRBV3-1 (or the pseudogene TRBV3-2) and TRBJ1-5; 7 bases are shared with TRBD1. Losses at the gene ends were 0 bases for V and 6 bases for J; bases not matched to a gene: 5. CDR3 length: 15 amino acids. Germline CDR1 reads LGHDT; CDR2 reads YNNKEL (reference sequence). CDR3 amino acids: CASSQDLTGSQPQHF. The CDR3 DNA is TGTGCCAGCAGCCAAGATCTGACAGGGAGTCAGCCCCAGCATTTT.

The chain combines TRBV11-2 with TRBJ1-2; no reliable D call. Germline V lookup: CDR1 SGHAT, CDR2 FQNNGV. The CDR3 is made up of 13 amino acids. V was pared by 1 base and J by 8 bases, with 11 bases between. CDR3 in amino acids: CASSLGLIKGYTF. The CDR3 DNA reads TGTGCCAGCAGCTTAGGACTTATTAAAGGCTACACCTTC.

The chain combines TRBV11-3 with TRBJ2-1; D is ambiguous. Germline-derived CDR1 and CDR2 are SGHNT and YENEEA. V was shortened by 3 bases and J by 8 bases, with 5 bases between the two germline ends. The CDR3 consists of 11 residues. In nucleotides, the CDR3 is TGTGCCAGCAGCTTTAGTGATGAGCAGTTCTTC. As protein: CASSFSDEQFF.

In DNA form, the CDR3 reads TGCGCCAGCAGCCCCCTTGGACTATACAATGAGCAGTTCTTC. Protein product: CASSPLGLYNEQFF. This chain uses TRBV5-1 with TRBJ2-1, with a possible D match to TRBD2 (6 bases). Between the trimmed V and J ends, which lost 4 bases and 4 bases, there was a span of 12 bases. The germline gives CDR1 SGHRS, CDR2 YFSETQ. This CDR3 is built from 14 residues.

This clone appeared a single time. The chain combines TRBV11-3 with TRBJ2-1; unclear D gene. Germline CDR1 reads SGHNT; CDR2 reads YENEEA. The V and J ends lost 3 bases and 5 bases respectively, with 8 bases between them. The CDR3 has 13 amino acids. Here the CDR3 DNA reads TGTGCCAGCAGCTTGGCACAGAACAATGAGCAGTTCTTC. Its protein is CASSLAQNNEQFF. Together with reference TRBV11-3 and TRBJ2-1, the CDR3 gives the full variable domain: EAGVVQSPRYKIIEKKQPVAFWCNPISGHNTLYWYLQNLGQGPELLIRYENEEAVDDSQLPKDRFSAERLKGVDSTLKIQPAELGDSAVYLCASSLAQNNEQFFGPGTRLTVL.

The genes are TRBV4-1 and TRBJ2-3; TRBD2 aligns across 9 bases. Trimming took 8 bases from V and 1 from J; bases not matched to a gene: 10. Germline loops: CDR1 MGHRA, CDR2 YSYEKL. CDR3 length equals 16 residues. Here the CDR3 DNA reads TGCGCCAGCTGCCGTGATAGCGGGAGAGGCACAGATACGCAGTATTTT. Its translation is CASCRDSGRGTDTQYF.

The gene calls are TRBV28 and TRBJ1-2, with D possibly TRBD1 on 5 matching bases. The CDR3 is 14 residues long. V lost 5 bases and J lost 8, with 18 bases in between. Germline V CDR1 and CDR2: MDHEN, SYDVKM. CDR3 amino acids: CASSPSLGGEGYTF. CDR3 sequence (DNA): TGTGCCAGCAGTCCTTCCCTGGGGGGGGAGGGCTACACCTTC.

The V and J genes are TRBV5-6 and TRBJ2-7, with D perhaps matching TRBD2 (5 bases). Germline V gene data show CDR1 as SGHDT and CDR2 as YYEEEE. The CDR3 loop spans 12 amino acids. The V and J ends lost 2 bases and 3 bases respectively, with 6 bases between them. The CDR3 DNA reads as TGTGCCAGCAGCTTAGAGGGCTACGAGCAGTACTTC. This translates into CASSLEGYEQYF. The full variable domain, in which reference TRBV5-6 and TRBJ2-7 provide the parts outside the CDR3, is DAGVTQSPTHLIKTRGQQVTLRCSPKSGHDTVSWYQQALGQGPQFIFQYYEEEERQRGNFPDRFSGHQFPNYSSELNVNALLLGDSALYLCASSLEGYEQYFGPGTRLTVT.

This clone has more than one count but fewer than ten. The J gene is TRBJ2-7, the V gene TRBV10-3, with TRBD1 matching 10 bases. V dropped 10 bases and J dropped 4; count of bases not matched to a gene: 7. CDR1 and CDR2 (germline): ENHRY, SYGVKD. The CDR3 contains 13 residues. The CDR3 is CATLDRGPYEQYF. The CDR3 bases are TGTGCCACACTAGACAGGGGGCCTTACGAGCAGTACTTC.

The chain links TRBV5-1 to TRBJ2-1; no clear D. V lost 4 bases to trimming and J lost 4 bases, with 15 bases between them. This CDR3 spans 15 amino acids. The germline gives CDR1 SGHRS, CDR2 YFSETQ. CDR3 sequence reads: CASSQEESLYNEQFF. Written as DNA, the CDR3 is TGCGCCAGCAGCCAAGAGGAGTCATTGTACAATGAGCAGTTCTTC.

The chain recombines TRBV9 with TRBJ2-3; D unresolved. In germline, CDR1 is SGDLS, CDR2 YYNGEE. The CDR3 contains 14 residues. Trimming took 4 bases from V and 3 from J, leaving 12 bases between them. CDR3 loop: CASSPHRQTDTQYF. The CDR3 coding sequence is TGTGCCAGCAGCCCCCACCGACAAACAGATACGCAGTATTTT. Full variable domain (remainder filled in from reference TRBV9 and TRBJ2-3): DSGVTQTPKHLITATGQRVTLRCSPRSGDLSVYWYQQSLDQGLQFLIQYYNGEERAKGNILERFSAQQFPDLHSELNLSSLELGDSALYFCASSPHRQTDTQYFGPGTRLTVL.

The rearrangement uses TRBV9 and TRBJ2-1, with unresolved D. V shed 0 bases and J shed 8 bases, with 9 bases lying between them. Per the germline V gene, CDR1 is SGDLS and CDR2 is YYNGEE. The CDR3 is 13 amino acids. CDR3 residues: CASSVGGFYEQFF. In nucleotides, the CDR3 is TGTGCCAGCAGCGTAGGAGGTTTCTATGAGCAGTTCTTC.

The J gene is TRBJ1-5, the V gene TRBV19; the D gene is possibly TRBD1 (5 bases). Trimming stripped 5 bases from V and 3 bases from J, with 14 bases between. The CDR3 loop spans 15 amino acids. Germline V gene data show CDR1 as LNHDA and CDR2 as SQIVND (reference sequence). The CDR3 reads CASSFRVSNNQPQHF. In nucleotides, the CDR3 is TGTGCCAGTAGTTTCAGGGTTAGTAACAATCAGCCCCAGCATTTT.

V gene TRBV3-1 (or the pseudogene TRBV3-2) combines with J gene TRBJ2-3; 8 nucleotides agree with TRBD2. Germline trimming cut 3 bases from V and 1 base from J; bases unmatched to any gene: 3. CDR1 LGHDT and CDR2 YNNKEL come from the germline V gene (reference sequence). The length of the CDR3 is 15 residues. CDR3 residues: CASSHRAGGTDTQYF. Written as DNA, the CDR3 is TGTGCCAGCAGCCATAGAGCGGGAGGCACAGATACGCAGTATTTT.

V is TRBV24-1 and J is TRBJ2-5; 10 bases match TRBD2. CDR1 and CDR2 from the germline V gene are KGHDR and SFDVKD. The CDR3 consists of 15 residues. V shed 5 bases and J 2 bases; nucleotides not matched to a gene: 4. CDR3 sequence: CATSGTSGEQETQYF. For the CDR3, the DNA is TGTGCCACCAGTGGTACTAGCGGGGAACAAGAGACCCAGTACTTC.

As regards this clone: Different DNA sequences within this sample yield the same CDR3. The chain combines TRBV5-1 with TRBJ2-7, with 9 nucleotides matching TRBD1. V shed 0 bases and J 5 bases; nucleotides not matched to a gene: 3. The CDR3 contains 14 residues. Per the germline V gene, CDR1 is SGHRS and CDR2 is YFSETQ. The CDR3 reads CASSLADRGDEQYF. The CDR3 DNA follows: TGCGCCAGCAGCTTGGCCGACAGGGGGGACGAGCAGTACTTC.

The chain couples TRBV6-6 to TRBJ2-2, with D possibly matching TRBD2 (6 bases). The V gene lost 6 bases and the J gene lost 8 bases, with 19 bases spanning the gap. The CDR3 is made up of 15 amino acids. In germline, CDR1 is MNHNY, CDR2 SVGAGI (reference sequence). Here the CDR3 reads CASSNTPAGGGELFF. The CDR3 region has the DNA TGTGCCAGCAGCAACACCCCTGCCGGAGGGGGGGAGCTGTTTTTT.

V is TRBV30 and J is TRBJ1-3; D unclear. Germline lookup yields CDR1 GTSNPN and CDR2 SVGIG (reference sequence). Trimming shortened V by 5 bases and J by 1 base, and 9 bases separated the two germline ends. The CDR3 extends over 13 amino acids. DNA for the CDR3: TGTGCCTGGGGAGGGCTGTCTGGAAACACCATATATTTT. This translates into CAWGGLSGNTIYF.

V gene TRBV5-6 combines with J gene TRBJ1-2; 8 nucleotides line up with TRBD1. V trimming: 2 bases; J trimming: 6 bases; junction bases outside the gene matches: 6. Germline assignment: CDR1 SGHDT and CDR2 YYEEEE. CDR3 size: 14 residues. The CDR3 region is CASSFFGQGNGYTF. The DNA of the CDR3 is TGTGCCAGCAGCTTCTTTGGACAGGGTAATGGCTACACCTTC.

This clone was found once. The J gene is TRBJ2-7, the V gene TRBV19; 10 bases align to TRBD2. Germline CDR1 is LNHDA and CDR2 is SQIVND (reference sequence). The CDR3 has 15 residues. With 1 base clipped from V and 6 bases from J, the junction kept 6 bases outside the gene matches. CDR3 coding DNA: TGTGCCAGTAGTATAGGGAGCGGGAGGGCCGGCGAGCAGTACTTC. Protein: CASSIGSGRAGEQYF.

J is TRBJ2-7 and V is TRBV11-2; possible D gene TRBD1, 7 bases. The CDR3 length is 15 residues. The germline V gene encodes CDR1 SGHAT and CDR2 FQNNGV. The V gene lost 5 bases and the J gene lost 3 bases, with 17 bases spanning the gap. CDR3 protein: CASSTYRGGGYEQYF. CDR3 nucleotide sequence: TGTGCCAGCAGCACCTACAGGGGAGGCGGCTACGAGCAGTACTTC. Full variable domain (rest looked up from reference TRBV11-2 and TRBJ2-7): EAGVAQSPRYKIIEKRQSVAFWCNPISGHATLYWYQQILGQGPKLLIQFQNNGVVDDSQLPKDRFSAERLKGVDSTLKIQPAKLEDSAVYLCASSTYRGGGYEQYFGPGTRLTVT.

A word on this clone: The sample contains more than one DNA sequence encoding this CDR3. The chain couples TRBV7-9 to TRBJ1-4; D uncertain. Per the germline V gene, CDR1 is SEHNR and CDR2 is FQNEAQ (reference sequence). Trimming shortened V by 5 bases and J by 0 bases, and 10 bases separated the two germline ends. The length of the CDR3 is 15 residues. For the CDR3, the DNA is TGTGCCAGCAGCCCCTCCGGTGCAACTAATGAAAAACTGTTTTTT. Its translation is CASSPSGATNEKLFF.

V and J are TRBV5-6 and TRBJ1-2, with a weak D call TRBD1 (5 bases). There are 14 residues in the CDR3. CDR1 SGHDT and CDR2 YYEEEE come from the germline V gene. V dropped 3 bases and J dropped 7 bases, with 16 bases sitting between them. The CDR3 sequence: CASSWTRGGGGYTF. Here the CDR3 DNA reads TGTGCCAGCAGCTGGACCCGGGGGGGTGGTGGCTACACCTTC.

The V gene is TRBV30, the J gene TRBJ2-7, with D perhaps matching TRBD1 (6 bases). The V and J ends lost 1 base and 3 bases respectively, with 10 bases between them. The CDR3 is 13 residues long. Germline lookup yields CDR1 GTSNPN and CDR2 SVGIG (reference sequence). The CDR3 coding sequence is TGTGCCTGGAGTGACCGGACAGTCTACGAGCAGTACTTC. It yields the protein CAWSDRTVYEQYF.

The V call is TRBV3-1 (or the pseudogene TRBV3-2), the J call TRBJ2-7; 7 bases are a match to TRBD2. After removal of 0 bases from V and 6 bases from J, the junction contained 11 bases not matched to a gene. The germline CDR1 and CDR2 sequences are LGHDT and YNNKEL (reference sequence). The CDR3 sequence is 16 residues long. The CDR3 sequence: CASSQDLAGELPEQYF. The DNA of the CDR3 is TGTGCCAGCAGCCAAGATCTGGCGGGAGAACTGCCCGAGCAGTACTTC.

The sample holds a few counts of this clone. V gene TRBV10-3 combines with J gene TRBJ2-2; 14 bases match TRBD2. This CDR3 contains 16 residues. V lost 7 bases and J lost 5; bases outside the gene matches: 6. Germline V gene sequence: CDR1 ENHRY, CDR2 SYGVKD. The chain's CDR3 is CAIMGTSGSQTGELFF. The CDR3 DNA sequence: TGTGCCATCATGGGGACTAGCGGGAGTCAGACCGGGGAGCTGTTTTTT.

The rearrangement joins TRBV2 to TRBJ2-3, with TRBD2 matching over 11 bases. Germline loops: CDR1 SNHLY, CDR2 FYNNEI. V gave up 3 bases and J gave up 6 bases; unmatched junction bases: 11. This CDR3 contains 17 residues. In nucleotides, the CDR3 is TGTGCCAGCAGTGATTTCGGGACTAGCGGCCTCGTGGATACGCAGTATTTT. Encoded protein: CASSDFGTSGLVDTQYF.

The J gene is TRBJ2-3, the V gene TRBV20-1, with 7 bases fitting TRBD2. Germline V lookup: CDR1 DFQATT, CDR2 SNEGSKA (reference sequence). Trimming cost V 8 bases and J 6 bases; bases outside gene matches: 2. This CDR3 has 10 residues. The CDR3 is CSQAGDTQYF. In nucleotides, the CDR3 is TGCAGTCAAGCGGGGGATACGCAGTATTTT.

The V call is TRBV11-2, the J call TRBJ2-7; D perhaps matches TRBD2 (6 bases). This CDR3 spans 13 amino acids. Germline CDR1 SGHAT, CDR2 FQNNGV. The V and J ends lost 5 bases and 3 bases respectively, with 11 bases between them. DNA for the CDR3: TGTGCCAGCAGCCCCGGGACTGTCTACGAGCAGTACTTC. As protein: CASSPGTVYEQYF. Full variable domain (remainder filled in from reference TRBV11-2 and TRBJ2-7): EAGVAQSPRYKIIEKRQSVAFWCNPISGHATLYWYQQILGQGPKLLIQFQNNGVVDDSQLPKDRFSAERLKGVDSTLKIQPAKLEDSAVYLCASSPGTVYEQYFGPGTRLTVT.

The rearrangement uses TRBV5-6 and TRBJ2-1; 9 nucleotides agree with TRBD2. The ends lost 7 bases at V and 6 bases at J; junction bases unmatched: 11. The CDR3 runs to 15 residues. The germline gives CDR1 SGHDT, CDR2 YYEEEE. The CDR3 reads CASLASAGGRNEQFF. Here the CDR3 DNA reads TGTGCCAGCCTTGCTTCAGCGGGGGGTCGCAATGAGCAGTTCTTC.

This chain joins TRBV10-3 and TRBJ2-7, with TRBD2 matching over 11 bases. The CDR3 is 13 residues long. The J segment lost 3 bases and the V segment lost 10 bases, leaving 5 bases of the junction unmatched. Per germline, CDR1 ENHRY and CDR2 SYGVKD. The CDR3 DNA is TGTGCCACCTCGACTAGCGGGGACTACGAGCAGTACTTC. Its translation is CATSTSGDYEQYF.

V gene TRBV11-3 combines with J gene TRBJ1-1; D is undetermined. V was cut by 1 base and J by 1 base, with 4 bases left in between. The germline gives CDR1 SGHNT, CDR2 YENEEA. This CDR3 is 13 amino acids long. In nucleotides, the CDR3 is TGTGCCAGCAGCTTAGGGCCGAACACTGAAGCTTTCTTT. Protein product: CASSLGPNTEAFF.